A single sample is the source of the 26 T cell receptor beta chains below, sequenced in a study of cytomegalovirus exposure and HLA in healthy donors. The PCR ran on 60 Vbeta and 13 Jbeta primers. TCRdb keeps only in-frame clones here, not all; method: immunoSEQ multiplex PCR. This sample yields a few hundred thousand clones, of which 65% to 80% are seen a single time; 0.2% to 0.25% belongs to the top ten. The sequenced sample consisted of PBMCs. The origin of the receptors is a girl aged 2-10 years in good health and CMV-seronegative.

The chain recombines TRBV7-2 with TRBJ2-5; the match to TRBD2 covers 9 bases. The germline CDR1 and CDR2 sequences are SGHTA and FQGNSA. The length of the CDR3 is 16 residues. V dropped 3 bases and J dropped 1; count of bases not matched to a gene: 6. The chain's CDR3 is CASSFQAGGPQETQYF. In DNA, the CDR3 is TGTGCCAGCAGCTTCCAAGCGGGGGGCCCCCAAGAGACCCAGTACTTC.

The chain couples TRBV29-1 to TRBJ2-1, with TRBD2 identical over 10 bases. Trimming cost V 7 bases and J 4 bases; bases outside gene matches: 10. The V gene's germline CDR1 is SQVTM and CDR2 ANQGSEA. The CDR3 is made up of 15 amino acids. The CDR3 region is CSGGSGLAVYNEQFF. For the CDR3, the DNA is TGCAGCGGTGGCAGCGGACTAGCGGTTTACAATGAGCAGTTCTTC.

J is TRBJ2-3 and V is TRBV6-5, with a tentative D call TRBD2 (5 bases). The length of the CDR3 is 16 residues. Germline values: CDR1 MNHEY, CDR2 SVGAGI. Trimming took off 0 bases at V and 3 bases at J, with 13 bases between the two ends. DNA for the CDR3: TGTGCCAGCAGTTACTCGAGACTCTCGGGGACAGATACGCAGTATTTT. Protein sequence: CASSYSRLSGTDTQYF.

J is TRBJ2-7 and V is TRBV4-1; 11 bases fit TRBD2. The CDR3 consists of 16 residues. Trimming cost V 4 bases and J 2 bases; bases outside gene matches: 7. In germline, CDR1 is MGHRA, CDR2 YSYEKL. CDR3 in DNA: TGCGCCAGCAGCCCCACAACTAGCGGGGGAACCTACGAGCAGTACTTC. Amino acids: CASSPTTSGGTYEQYF.

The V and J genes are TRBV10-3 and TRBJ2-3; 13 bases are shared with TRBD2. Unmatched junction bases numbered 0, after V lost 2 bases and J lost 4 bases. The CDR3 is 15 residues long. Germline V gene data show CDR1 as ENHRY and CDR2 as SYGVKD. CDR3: CAISETSGGADTQYF. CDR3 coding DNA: TGTGCCATCAGTGAGACTAGCGGGGGGGCAGATACGCAGTATTTT.

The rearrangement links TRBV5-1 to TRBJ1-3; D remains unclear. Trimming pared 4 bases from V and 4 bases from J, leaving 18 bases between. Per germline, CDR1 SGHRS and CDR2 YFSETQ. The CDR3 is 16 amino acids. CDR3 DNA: TGCGCCAGCAGCCCGGCGGGGTTTACGGCCGGAAACACCATATATTTT. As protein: CASSPAGFTAGNTIYF.

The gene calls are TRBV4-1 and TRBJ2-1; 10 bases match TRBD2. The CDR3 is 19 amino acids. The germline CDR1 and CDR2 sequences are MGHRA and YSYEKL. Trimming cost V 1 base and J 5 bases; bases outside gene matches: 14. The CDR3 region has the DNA TGCGCCAGCAGCCAAGCTTCCCTAGCGGGGGCCCAGACAAACAATGAGCAGTTCTTC. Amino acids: CASSQASLAGAQTNNEQFF.

As DNA, the CDR3 is TGTGCCAGCAACAGACGCCCGGGGACTGAAGCTTTCTTT. As protein: CASNRRPGTEAFF. The chain is built from TRBV7-2 and TRBJ1-1; D remains unclear. The CDR3 runs 13 residues. CDR1 and CDR2 (germline): SGHTA, FQGNSA. Between the trimmed V and J ends, which lost 7 bases and 5 bases, there was a span of 14 bases. Supplemented by reference TRBV7-2 and TRBJ1-1, the full variable domain reads GAGVSQSPSNKVTEKGKDVELRCDPISGHTALYWYRQSLGQGLEFLIYFQGNSAPDKSGLPSDRFSAERTGGSVSTLTIQRTQQEDSAVYLCASNRRPGTEAFFGQGTRLTVV.

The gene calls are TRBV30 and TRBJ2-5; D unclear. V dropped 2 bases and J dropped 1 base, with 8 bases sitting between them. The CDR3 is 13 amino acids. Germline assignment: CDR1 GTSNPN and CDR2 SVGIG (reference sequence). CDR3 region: CAWSPRAQETQYF. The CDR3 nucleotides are TGTGCCTGGAGTCCGCGCGCCCAAGAGACCCAGTACTTC.

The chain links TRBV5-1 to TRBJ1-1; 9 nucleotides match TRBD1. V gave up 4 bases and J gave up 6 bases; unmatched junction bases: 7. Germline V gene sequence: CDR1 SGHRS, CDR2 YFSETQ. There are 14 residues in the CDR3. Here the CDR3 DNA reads TGCGCCAGCAGCCTCCGGACAGGGGTCCCTGAAGCTTTCTTT. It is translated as CASSLRTGVPEAFF.

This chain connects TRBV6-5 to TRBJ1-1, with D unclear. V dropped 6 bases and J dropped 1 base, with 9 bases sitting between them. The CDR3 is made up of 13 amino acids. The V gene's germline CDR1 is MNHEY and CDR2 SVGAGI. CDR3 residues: CASSLLRNTEAFF. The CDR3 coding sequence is TGTGCCAGCAGCCTACTTCGGAACACTGAAGCTTTCTTT.

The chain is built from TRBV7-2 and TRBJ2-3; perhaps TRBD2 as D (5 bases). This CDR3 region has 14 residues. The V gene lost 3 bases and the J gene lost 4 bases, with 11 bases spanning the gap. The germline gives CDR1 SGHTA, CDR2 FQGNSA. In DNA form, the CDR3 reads TGTGCCAGCAGCTTCGCCTTCGGGGCAGATACGCAGTATTTT. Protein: CASSFAFGADTQYF.

The CDR3 nucleotides are TGTGCCAGCAGCTTCAGACTAGCGGGCGTCGCCTACGAGCAGTACTTC. Translated, it gives CASSFRLAGVAYEQYF. The chain employs TRBV5-4 and TRBJ2-7; the match to TRBD2 covers 10 bases. CDR3 size: 16 residues. Trimming took 2 bases from V and 2 from J; bases not matched to a gene: 7. CDR1 is SGHNT and CDR2 is YYREEE in the germline V gene (reference sequence).

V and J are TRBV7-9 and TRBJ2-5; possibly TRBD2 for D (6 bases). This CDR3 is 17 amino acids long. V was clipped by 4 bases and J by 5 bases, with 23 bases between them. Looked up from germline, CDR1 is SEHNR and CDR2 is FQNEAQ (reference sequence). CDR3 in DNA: TGTGCCAGCAGCTACCCACGGGGGAAAGGACCGGAGGAGACCCAGTACTTC. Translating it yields CASSYPRGKGPEETQYF. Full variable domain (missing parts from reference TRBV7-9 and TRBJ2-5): DTGVSQNPRHKITKRGQNVTFRCDPISEHNRLYWYRQTLGQGPEFLTYFQNEAQLEKSRLLSDRFSAERPKGSFSTLEIQRTEQGDSAMYLCASSYPRGKGPEETQYFGPGTRLLVL.

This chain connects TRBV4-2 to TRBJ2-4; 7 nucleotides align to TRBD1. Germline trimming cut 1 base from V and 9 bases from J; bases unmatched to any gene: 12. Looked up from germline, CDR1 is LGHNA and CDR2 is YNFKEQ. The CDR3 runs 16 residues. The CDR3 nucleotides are TGTGCCAGCAGCCAAGCTGTGAGACAGGGTAAGAGCATTCAGTACTTC. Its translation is CASSQAVRQGKSIQYF.

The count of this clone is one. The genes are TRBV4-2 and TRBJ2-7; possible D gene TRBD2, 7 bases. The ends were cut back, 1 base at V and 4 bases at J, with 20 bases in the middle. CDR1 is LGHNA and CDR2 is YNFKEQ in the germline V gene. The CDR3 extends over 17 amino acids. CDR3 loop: CASSQVAGGGALYEQYF. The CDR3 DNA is TGTGCCAGCAGCCAAGTGGCCGGTGGGGGGGCTCTTTACGAGCAGTACTTC.

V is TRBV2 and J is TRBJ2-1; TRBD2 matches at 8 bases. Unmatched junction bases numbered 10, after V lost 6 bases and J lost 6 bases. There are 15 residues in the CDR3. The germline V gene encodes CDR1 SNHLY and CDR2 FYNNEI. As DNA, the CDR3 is TGTGCCAGCAGCTTAGCGGGAATTTTTTTCAATGAGCAGTTCTTC. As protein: CASSLAGIFFNEQFF.

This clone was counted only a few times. The DNA for the CDR3 is TGCAGCGTTGGTCCAGTGTTTGAGGGGCAGTTCTTC. Its translation is CSVGPVFEGQFF. V gene TRBV29-1 combines with J gene TRBJ2-1, with a weak D call TRBD2 (5 bases). The CDR3 has 12 residues. Per the germline V gene, CDR1 is SQVTM and CDR2 is ANQGSEA. Between the trimmed V and J ends, which lost 4 bases and 12 bases, there was a span of 16 bases.

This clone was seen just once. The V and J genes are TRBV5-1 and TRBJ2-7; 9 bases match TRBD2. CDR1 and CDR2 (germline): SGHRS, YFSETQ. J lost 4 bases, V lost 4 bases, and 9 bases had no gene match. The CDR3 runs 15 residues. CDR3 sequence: CASSVIAGVLYEQYF. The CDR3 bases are TGCGCCAGCAGCGTAATAGCGGGGGTTCTGTACGAGCAGTACTTC.

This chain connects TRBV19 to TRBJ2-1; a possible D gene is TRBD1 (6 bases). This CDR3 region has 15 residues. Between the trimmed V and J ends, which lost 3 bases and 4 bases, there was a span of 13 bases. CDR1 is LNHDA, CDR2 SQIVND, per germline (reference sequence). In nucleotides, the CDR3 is TGTGCCAGTAGTATCCAGGGGATCCCGTACAATGAGCAGTTCTTC. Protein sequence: CASSIQGIPYNEQFF.

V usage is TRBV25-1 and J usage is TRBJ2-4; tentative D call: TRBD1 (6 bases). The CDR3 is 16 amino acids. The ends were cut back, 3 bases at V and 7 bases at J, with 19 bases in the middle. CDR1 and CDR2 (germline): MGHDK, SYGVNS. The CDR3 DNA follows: TGTGCCAGCAGTGACCACAGGGAAGGGCAGAGGAACATTCAGTACTTC. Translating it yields CASSDHREGQRNIQYF.

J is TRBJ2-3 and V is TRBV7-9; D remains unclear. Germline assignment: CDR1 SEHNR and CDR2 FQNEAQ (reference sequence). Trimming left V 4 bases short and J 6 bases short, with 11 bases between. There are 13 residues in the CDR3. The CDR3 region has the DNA TGTGCCAGCAGCTCCCCGAGGCAGGATACGCAGTATTTT. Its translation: CASSSPRQDTQYF.

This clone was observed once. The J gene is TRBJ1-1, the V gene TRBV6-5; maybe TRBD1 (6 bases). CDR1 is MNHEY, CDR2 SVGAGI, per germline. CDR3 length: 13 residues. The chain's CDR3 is CRGGGGVDTEAFF. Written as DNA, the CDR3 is TGTAGGGGGGGAGGCGGAGTGGACACTGAAGCTTTCTTT.

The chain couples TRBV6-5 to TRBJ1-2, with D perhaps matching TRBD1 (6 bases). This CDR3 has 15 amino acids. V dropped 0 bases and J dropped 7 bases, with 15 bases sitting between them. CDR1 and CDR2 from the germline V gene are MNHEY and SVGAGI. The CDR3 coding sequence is TGTGCCAGCAGTTACTCGATTGCCACAGGGTCTGGCTACACCTTC. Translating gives CASSYSIATGSGYTF.

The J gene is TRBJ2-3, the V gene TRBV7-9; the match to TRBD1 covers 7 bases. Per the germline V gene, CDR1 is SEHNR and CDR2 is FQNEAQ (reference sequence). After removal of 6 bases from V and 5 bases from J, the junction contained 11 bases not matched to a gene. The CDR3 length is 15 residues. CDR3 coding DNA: TGTGCCAGCAGTAGACCAGGGACAGCGAAAGATACGCAGTATTTT. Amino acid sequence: CASSRPGTAKDTQYF.

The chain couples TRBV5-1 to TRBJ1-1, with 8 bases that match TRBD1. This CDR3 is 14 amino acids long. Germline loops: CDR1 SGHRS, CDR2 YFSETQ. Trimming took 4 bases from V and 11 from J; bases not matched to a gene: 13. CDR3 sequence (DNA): TGCGCCAGCAGCCAGGGACAGGATCCTCAAGGGGCTTTCTTT. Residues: CASSQGQDPQGAFF.